This T cell receptor beta chain appears in the sequencing data of a study of T cell repertoires in cytomegalovirus infection. Study as a whole: Use of recently identified HLA-C-restricted and well-studied HLA-B-restricted CMV epitopes was part of the study. Matching HLA type, along with CMV infection, was indicated by public TCR beta signatures.

One entry per CDR3 protein results from TCRdb running MiXCR on the reads. The sample comprises 570,000 or so distinct CDR3 sequences, about 39% of which are singletons, and roughly 50% rests with the top ten. Only a few counts were recorded for this clonotype. The target antigen is unknown. Germline lookup yields CDR1 SGHTA and CDR2 FQGNSA. This CDR3 is built from 13 residues. V dropped 3 bases and J dropped 3 bases, with 8 bases sitting between them. The TCR originated in a human donor in good health (CMV status not recorded). Some clones in this sample may be carry-over from other donors' samples. Specimen: cultured PBMCs, collected from culture after CMV antigen stimulation. V and J are TRBV7-2 and TRBJ1-2, with a weak D call TRBD1 (5 bases). CDR3 nucleotides: TGTGCCAGCAGCTTGACAGTCTACTATGGCTACACCTTC. This translates into CASSLTVYYGYTF.